Presented here are 10 T cell receptor beta chains from one specimen sequenced in a study of blood T cell repertoires in COVID-19. Profiling relied on immunoSEQ multiplex PCR, and the TCRdb table lists in-frame clones only, not all of them. The sample lists about 260,000 clones; approximately 86% were seen once. The source material was peripheral blood. These receptors all stem from a man in his forties with active or convalescent COVID-19.

This sequence joins TRBV19 and TRBJ1-4; TRBD1 matches 7 bases. Germline V gene data show CDR1 as LNHDA and CDR2 as SQIVND (reference sequence). This CDR3 has 15 amino acids. V lost 8 bases and J lost 3; bases outside the gene matches: 9. This CDR3 is CASRNRQGANEKLFF. CDR3 in DNA: TGTGCCAGTCGGAACCGACAGGGTGCTAATGAAAAACTGTTTTTT.

The chain uses TRBV20-1 and TRBJ2-7; D is unclear. The V and J ends lost 0 bases and 4 bases respectively, with 4 bases between them. Germline CDR1 DFQATT, CDR2 SNEGSKA (reference sequence). CDR3 size: 11 residues. The CDR3 protein is CSARDVYEQYF. In DNA, the CDR3 is TGCAGTGCTAGAGACGTGTACGAGCAGTACTTC.

This clone was observed once. The rearrangement joins TRBV7-6 to TRBJ2-7; TRBD2 aligns across 7 bases. This CDR3 spans 15 amino acids. The ends lost 4 bases at V and 3 bases at J; junction bases unmatched: 9. The germline CDR1 and CDR2 sequences are SGHVS and FNYEAQ. CDR3 in amino acids: CASSSTPGGYYEQYF. The CDR3 DNA is TGTGCCAGCAGCTCTACCCCGGGAGGATACTACGAGCAGTACTTC.

J is TRBJ1-2 and V is TRBV5-1; 7 bases are a match to TRBD1. From germline, CDR1 is SGHRS and CDR2 YFSETQ. The CDR3 is made up of 13 amino acids. With 4 bases clipped from V and 7 bases from J, the junction kept 7 bases outside the gene matches. The CDR3 DNA is TGCGCCAGCAGCCCGGGGACAGCGGGTGGCTACACCTTC. It translates to CASSPGTAGGYTF.

The chain links TRBV19 to TRBJ2-7; a possible D gene is TRBD1 (5 bases). Trimming removed 9 bases from V and 2 bases from J, with 17 bases in between. This CDR3 has 14 residues. Per germline, CDR1 LNHDA and CDR2 SQIVND (reference sequence). CDR3 sequence reads: CASSRQGLPYEQYF. CDR3 DNA sequence: TGTGCCAGCTCCAGGCAGGGCCTTCCCTACGAGCAGTACTTC.

The chain is built from TRBV3-1 (or the pseudogene TRBV3-2) and TRBJ1-4, with no clear D. This CDR3 is built from 15 residues. Trimming cost V 2 bases and J 6 bases, with 13 bases left between them. Germline-derived CDR1 and CDR2 are LGHDT and YNNKEL (reference sequence). The CDR3 reads CASSQNPQAHEKLFF. The CDR3 DNA sequence: TGTGCCAGCAGCCAAAATCCCCAGGCTCATGAAAAACTGTTTTTT.

The chain employs TRBV11-2 and TRBJ2-5; D gene ambiguous. Germline V lookup: CDR1 SGHAT, CDR2 FQNNGV. The CDR3 totals 14 residues. The ends were cut back, 4 bases at V and 2 bases at J, with 11 bases in the middle. CDR3 nucleotide sequence: TGTGCCAGCAGCTATGTCGCAGGTCAAGAGACCCAGTACTTC. It yields the protein CASSYVAGQETQYF.

The rearrangement links TRBV7-9 to TRBJ2-7; D gene ambiguous. The CDR3 runs to 14 residues. Trimming cost V 3 bases and J 2 bases, with 11 bases left between them. In germline, CDR1 is SEHNR, CDR2 FQNEAQ (reference sequence). CDR3: CASSFPRKTYEQYF. The CDR3 DNA is TGTGCCAGCAGCTTTCCGCGGAAAACCTACGAGCAGTACTTC.

The V gene is TRBV7-2, the J gene TRBJ1-2, with D hard to call. With 1 base removed from V and 7 bases from J, the gap between germline ends came to 4 bases. The germline CDR1 and CDR2 sequences are SGHTA and FQGNSA. This CDR3 comprises 11 residues. CDR3 DNA sequence: TGTGCCAGCAGCTTAGGAGGTGGCTACACCTTC. Translated: CASSLGGGYTF.

The V gene is TRBV12-3 or TRBV12-4, the J gene TRBJ1-5; D is ambiguous. The V gene lost 3 bases and the J gene lost 3 bases, with 6 bases spanning the gap. CDR3 length: 13 residues. The DNA of the CDR3 is TGTGCCAGCAGTTTCACACCCAATCAGCCCCAGCATTTT. Translating gives CASSFTPNQPQHF.